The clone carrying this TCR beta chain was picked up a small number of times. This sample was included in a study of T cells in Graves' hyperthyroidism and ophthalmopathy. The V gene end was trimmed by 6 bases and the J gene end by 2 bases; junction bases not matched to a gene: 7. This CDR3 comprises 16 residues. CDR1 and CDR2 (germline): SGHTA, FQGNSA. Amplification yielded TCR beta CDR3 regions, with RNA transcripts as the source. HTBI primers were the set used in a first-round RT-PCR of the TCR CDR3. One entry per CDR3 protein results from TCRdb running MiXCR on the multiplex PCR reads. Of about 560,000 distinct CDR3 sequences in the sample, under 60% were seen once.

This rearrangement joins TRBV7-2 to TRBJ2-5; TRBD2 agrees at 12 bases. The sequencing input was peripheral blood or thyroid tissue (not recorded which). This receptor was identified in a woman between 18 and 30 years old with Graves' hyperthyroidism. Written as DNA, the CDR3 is TGTGCCAGCAGTTACGGACTAGCGGGACCTCAAGAGACCCAGTACTTC. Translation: CASSYGLAGPQETQYF.